A single sample gave rise to the 8 T cell receptor beta chains below, sequenced in a study of cytomegalovirus exposure and HLA in healthy donors. The PCR had 60 Vbeta and 13 Jbeta primers. Using immunoSEQ multiplex PCR, the repertoire was profiled, and TCRdb retains in-frame clones only, with some absent. The table records around 270,000 clones, approximately 80% of them present only once. Input material: PBMCs. All receptors come from a girl aged 2-9 years in good health and CMV-seronegative.

The rearrangement joins TRBV9 to TRBJ2-1; 14 positions agree with TRBD2. After removal of 2 bases from V and 10 bases from J, the junction contained 8 bases not matched to a gene. From germline, CDR1 is SGDLS and CDR2 YYNGEE. CDR3 length: 16 amino acids. The CDR3 nucleotides are TGTGCCAGCAGCGTCACGTGGACTAGCGGGGGGACGGAGCAGTTCTTC. Its translation: CASSVTWTSGGTEQFF.

This chain links TRBV27 with TRBJ1-1; D is perhaps TRBD1 (5 bases). V lost 3 bases to trimming and J lost 0 bases, with 8 bases between them. Germline V gene lookup returns CDR1 MNHEY and CDR2 SMNVEV (reference sequence). This CDR3 region has 14 residues. This CDR3 reads CASSLGRLNTEAFF. The CDR3 region has the DNA TGTGCCAGCAGTTTGGGGCGATTGAACACTGAAGCTTTCTTT.

The chain employs TRBV7-9 and TRBJ2-5, with TRBD1 matching 11 bases. The CDR3 has 16 amino acids. Unmatched junction bases numbered 9, after V lost 5 bases and J lost 4 bases. The germline CDR1 and CDR2 sequences are SEHNR and FQNEAQ (reference sequence). The CDR3 loop is CASSGGDRGKRETQYF. In nucleotides, the CDR3 is TGTGCCAGCAGCGGGGGGGACAGGGGGAAAAGAGAGACCCAGTACTTC.

The J gene is TRBJ2-1, the V gene TRBV5-6; no reliable D call. The CDR3 contains 11 residues. Trimming removed 2 bases at V and 6 bases at J, with 3 bases between. Per germline, CDR1 SGHDT and CDR2 YYEEEE. The CDR3 DNA reads as TGTGCCAGCAGCTTTATCAATGAGCAGTTCTTC. Protein: CASSFINEQFF.

The chain is built from TRBV5-4 and TRBJ1-3; D remains ambiguous. Germline V gene data show CDR1 as SGHNT and CDR2 as YYREEE (reference sequence). The CDR3 consists of 17 residues. V lost 6 bases and J 1 base, leaving 20 bases between the germline ends. CDR3 in amino acids: CASTPDPRQLSGNTIYF. The CDR3 DNA sequence: TGTGCCAGCACCCCCGATCCCAGGCAATTATCTGGAAACACCATATATTTT. Looking up the rest from reference TRBV5-4 and TRBJ1-3 gives the full variable domain: ETGVTQSPTHLIKTRGQQVTLRCSSQSGHNTVSWYQQALGQGPQFIFQYYREEENGRGNFPPRFSGLQFPNYSSELNVNALELDDSALYLCASTPDPRQLSGNTIYFGEGSWLTVV.

V gene TRBV28 combines with J gene TRBJ2-1; D is undetermined. The V gene's germline CDR1 is MDHEN and CDR2 SYDVKM. CDR3 size: 16 residues. V dropped 4 bases and J dropped 6 bases, with 19 bases sitting between them. CDR3 in amino acids: CASSSPSGYGSNEQFF. CDR3 sequence (DNA): TGTGCCAGCAGTTCCCCATCAGGCTACGGAAGCAATGAGCAGTTCTTC.

The rearrangement uses TRBV6-5 and TRBJ2-3, with 11 bases lining up with TRBD2. There are 16 residues in the CDR3. Per germline, CDR1 MNHEY and CDR2 SVGAGI. V was pared by 2 bases and J by 6 bases, with 7 bases of the junction left unmatched. For the CDR3, the DNA is TGTGCCAGCAGTTACGCTCTAGCGGGGGGCTATGATACGCAGTATTTT. Its protein is CASSYALAGGYDTQYF.

V is TRBV28 and J is TRBJ1-2, with D possibly being TRBD1 (5 bases). Trimming removed 8 bases at V and 8 bases at J, with 12 bases between. This CDR3 is built from 11 residues. Germline V gene sequence: CDR1 MDHEN, CDR2 SYDVKM. CDR3 protein: CASGLKGGYTF. The CDR3 bases are TGTGCCAGCGGGCTTAAGGGGGGCTACACCTTC.